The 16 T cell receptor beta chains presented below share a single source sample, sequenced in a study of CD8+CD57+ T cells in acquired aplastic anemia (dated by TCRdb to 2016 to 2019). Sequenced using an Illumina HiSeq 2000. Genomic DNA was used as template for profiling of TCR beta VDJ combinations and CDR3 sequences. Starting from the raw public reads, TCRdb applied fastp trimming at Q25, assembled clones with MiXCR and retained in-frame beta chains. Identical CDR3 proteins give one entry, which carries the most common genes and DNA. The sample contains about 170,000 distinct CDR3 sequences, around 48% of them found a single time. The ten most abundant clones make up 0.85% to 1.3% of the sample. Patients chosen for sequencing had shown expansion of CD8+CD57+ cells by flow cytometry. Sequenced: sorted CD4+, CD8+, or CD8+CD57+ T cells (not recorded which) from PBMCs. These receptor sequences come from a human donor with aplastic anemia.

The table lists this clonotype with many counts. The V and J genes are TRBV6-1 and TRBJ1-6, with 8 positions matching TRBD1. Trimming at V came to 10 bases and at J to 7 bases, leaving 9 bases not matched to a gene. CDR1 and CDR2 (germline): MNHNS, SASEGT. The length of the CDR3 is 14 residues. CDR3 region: CATHSTGGNSPLHF. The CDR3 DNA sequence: TGTGCCACACATAGTACAGGGGGAAATTCACCCCTCCACTTT.

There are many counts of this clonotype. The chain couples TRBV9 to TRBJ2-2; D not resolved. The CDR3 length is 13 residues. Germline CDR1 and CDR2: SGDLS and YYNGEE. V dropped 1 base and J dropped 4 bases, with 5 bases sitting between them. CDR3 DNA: TGTGCCAGCAGCGTAAGAACCACCGGGGAGCTGTTTTTT. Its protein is CASSVRTTGELFF.

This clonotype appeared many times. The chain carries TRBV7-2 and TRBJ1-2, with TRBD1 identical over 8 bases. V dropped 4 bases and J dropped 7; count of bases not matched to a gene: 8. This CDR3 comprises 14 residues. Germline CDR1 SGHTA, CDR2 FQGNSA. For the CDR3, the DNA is TGTGCCAGCAGCTACTCAGGGGGCAACGGTGGCTACACCTTC. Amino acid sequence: CASSYSGGNGGYTF. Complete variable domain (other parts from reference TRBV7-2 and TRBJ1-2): GAGVSQSPSNKVTEKGKDVELRCDPISGHTALYWYRQSLGQGLEFLIYFQGNSAPDKSGLPSDRFSAERTGGSVSTLTIQRTQQEDSAVYLCASSYSGGNGGYTFGSGTRLTVV.

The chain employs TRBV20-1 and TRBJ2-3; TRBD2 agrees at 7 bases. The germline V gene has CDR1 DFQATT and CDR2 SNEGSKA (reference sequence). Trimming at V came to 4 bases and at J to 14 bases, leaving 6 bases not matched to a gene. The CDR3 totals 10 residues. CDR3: CSATSGAVYF. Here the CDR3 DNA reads TGCAGTGCTACTAGCGGAGCGGTGTATTTT.

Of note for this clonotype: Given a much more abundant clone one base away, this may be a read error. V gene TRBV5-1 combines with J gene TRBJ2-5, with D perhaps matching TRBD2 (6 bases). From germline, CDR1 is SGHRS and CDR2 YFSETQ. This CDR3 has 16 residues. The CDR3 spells CASSLAGGRSQGTQYF. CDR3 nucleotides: TGCGCCAGCAGCTTGGCCGGGGGAAGGTCCCAAGGGACCCAGTACTTC.

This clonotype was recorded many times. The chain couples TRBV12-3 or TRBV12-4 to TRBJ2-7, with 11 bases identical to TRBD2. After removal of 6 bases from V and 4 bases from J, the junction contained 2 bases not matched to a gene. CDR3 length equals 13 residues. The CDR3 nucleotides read TGTGCCAGCAGGCCTAGCGGGGGGTACGAGCAGTACTTC. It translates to CASRPSGGYEQYF.

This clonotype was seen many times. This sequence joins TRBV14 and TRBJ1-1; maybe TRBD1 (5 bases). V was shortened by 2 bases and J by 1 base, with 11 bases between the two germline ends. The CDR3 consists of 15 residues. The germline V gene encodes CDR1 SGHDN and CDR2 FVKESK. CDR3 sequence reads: CASSQQRGWNTEAFF. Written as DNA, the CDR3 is TGTGCCAGCAGCCAACAGAGGGGCTGGAACACTGAAGCTTTCTTT.

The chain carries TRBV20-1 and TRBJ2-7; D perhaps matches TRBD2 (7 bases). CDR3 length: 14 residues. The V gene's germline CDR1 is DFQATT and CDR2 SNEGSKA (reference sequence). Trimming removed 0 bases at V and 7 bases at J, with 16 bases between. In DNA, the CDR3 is TGCAGTGCTAGAGATCGGCGGGGGCGAGAGGAGCAGTACTTC. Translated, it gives CSARDRRGREEQYF.

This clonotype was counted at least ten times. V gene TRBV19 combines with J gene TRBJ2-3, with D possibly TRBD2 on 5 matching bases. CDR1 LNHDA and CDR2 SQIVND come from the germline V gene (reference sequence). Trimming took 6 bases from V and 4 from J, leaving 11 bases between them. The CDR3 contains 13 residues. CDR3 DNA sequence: TGTGCCAGTAGGCCGCTAGCTGCAGATACGCAGTATTTT. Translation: CASRPLAADTQYF.

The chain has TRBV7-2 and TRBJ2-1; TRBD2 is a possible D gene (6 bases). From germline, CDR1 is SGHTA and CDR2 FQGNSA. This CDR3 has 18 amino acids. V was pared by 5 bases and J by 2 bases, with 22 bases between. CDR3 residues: CASSPTTSLGLPYNEQFF. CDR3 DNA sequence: TGTGCCAGCAGCCCTACGACCTCTTTAGGACTACCCTACAATGAGCAGTTCTTC.

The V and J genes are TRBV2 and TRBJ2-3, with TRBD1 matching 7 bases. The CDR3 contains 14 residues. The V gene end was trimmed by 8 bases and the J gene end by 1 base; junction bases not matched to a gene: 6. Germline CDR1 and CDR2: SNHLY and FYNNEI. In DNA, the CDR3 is TGTGCCAGCGTACGAGGACAGGGCACAGATACGCAGTATTTT. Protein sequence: CASVRGQGTDTQYF.

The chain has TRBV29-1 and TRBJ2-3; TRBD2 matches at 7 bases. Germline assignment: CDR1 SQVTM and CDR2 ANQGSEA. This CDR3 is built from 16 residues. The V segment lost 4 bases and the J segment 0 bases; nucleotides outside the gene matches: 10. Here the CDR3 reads CSVAGGFDPSTDTQYF. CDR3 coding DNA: TGCAGCGTTGCGGGAGGCTTTGATCCTAGCACAGATACGCAGTATTTT.

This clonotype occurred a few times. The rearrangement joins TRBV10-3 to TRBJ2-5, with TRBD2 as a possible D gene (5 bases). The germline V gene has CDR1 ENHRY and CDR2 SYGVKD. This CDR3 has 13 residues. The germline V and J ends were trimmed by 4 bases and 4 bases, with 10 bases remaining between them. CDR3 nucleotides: TGTGCCATCAGTGGACTATCGGGAGAGACCCAGTACTTC. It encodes CAISGLSGETQYF.

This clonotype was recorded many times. The CDR3 DNA reads as TGCGCCAGCAGCTTGACTAGCGGGGGGGTCTACAATGAGCAGTTCTTC. It codes for CASSLTSGGVYNEQFF. The chain combines TRBV5-1 with TRBJ2-1; 13 positions agree with TRBD2. CDR3 length: 16 amino acids. V dropped 1 base and J dropped 3; count of bases not matched to a gene: 1. Germline CDR1 is SGHRS and CDR2 is YFSETQ.

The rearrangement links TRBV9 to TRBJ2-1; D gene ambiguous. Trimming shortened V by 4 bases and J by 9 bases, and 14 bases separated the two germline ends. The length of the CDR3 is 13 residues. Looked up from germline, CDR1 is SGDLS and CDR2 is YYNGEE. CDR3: CASSFSRLGEQFF. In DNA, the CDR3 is TGTGCCAGCAGCTTCTCGCGATTGGGTGAGCAGTTCTTC.

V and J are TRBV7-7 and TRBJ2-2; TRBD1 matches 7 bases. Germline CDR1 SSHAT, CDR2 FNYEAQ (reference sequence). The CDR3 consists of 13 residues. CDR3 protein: CALGTANTGELFF. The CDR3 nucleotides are TGTGCTTTGGGGACAGCGAACACCGGGGAGCTGTTTTTT. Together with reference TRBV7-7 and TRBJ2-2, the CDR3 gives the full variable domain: GAGVSQSPRYKVTKRGQDVTLRCDPISSHATLYWYQQALGQGPEFLTYFNYEAQPDKSGLPSDRFSAERPEGSISTLTIQRTEQRDSAMYRCALGTANTGELFFGEGSRLTVL.